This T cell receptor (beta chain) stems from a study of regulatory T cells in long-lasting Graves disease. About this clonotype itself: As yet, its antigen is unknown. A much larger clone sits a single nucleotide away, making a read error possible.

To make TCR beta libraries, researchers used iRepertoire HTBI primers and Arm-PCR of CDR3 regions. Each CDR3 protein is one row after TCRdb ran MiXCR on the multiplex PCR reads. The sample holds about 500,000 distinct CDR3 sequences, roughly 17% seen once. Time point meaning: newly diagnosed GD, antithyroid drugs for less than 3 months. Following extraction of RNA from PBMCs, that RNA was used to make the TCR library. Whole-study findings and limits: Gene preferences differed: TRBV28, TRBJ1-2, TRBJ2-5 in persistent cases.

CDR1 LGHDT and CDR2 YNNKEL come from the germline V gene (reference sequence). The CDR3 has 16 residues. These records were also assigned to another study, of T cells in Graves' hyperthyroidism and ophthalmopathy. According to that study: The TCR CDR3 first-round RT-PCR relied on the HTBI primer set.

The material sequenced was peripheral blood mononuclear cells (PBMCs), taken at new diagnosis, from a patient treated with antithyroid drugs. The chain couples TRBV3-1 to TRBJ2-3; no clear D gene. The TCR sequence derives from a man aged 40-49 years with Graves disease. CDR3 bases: TGTGCCAGCAGCCAAGGCTCCGGGTCCCGCACAGATACGCAATATTTT. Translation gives CASSQGSGSRTDTQYF.